The entry that follows covers one T cell receptor (beta chain) sequence. What it binds is unknown. This sample is drawn from a study of cytomegalovirus exposure and HLA in healthy donors. Overall study context: In a previous analysis, around 110 million unique TCR beta sequences were found from 170 million or so T cells.

Study-wide results and limits: Among donors in an Asian-associated ancestry cluster, a later analysis reportedly found fewer N-insertions than the roughly 610-donor mean.

The PCR ran on 60 Vbeta and 13 Jbeta primers. Profiling relied on immunoSEQ multiplex PCR, and the TCRdb table lists in-frame clones only, not all of them. The sample contains under 200,000 clones, about 75% of which appear only once. Sequencing used PBMCs. This TCR derives from a man in his fifties or sixties in good health and CMV-seropositive.

The DNA for the CDR3 is TGTGCCAGCGAACCCACGGACAGGGAGGGCCCCAGTGATGAGCAGTTCTTC. Its translation is CASEPTDREGPSDEQFF. The V call is TRBV28, the J call TRBJ2-1, with D possibly matching TRBD1 (8 bases). There are 17 residues in the CDR3. Trimming pared 8 bases from V and 8 bases from J, leaving 28 bases between. Per the germline V gene, CDR1 is MDHEN and CDR2 is SYDVKM.